These 5 T cell receptor beta chains were all obtained from the same sample, sequenced in a study of CD8 T cells in ankylosing spondylitis. MiXCR, applied by TCRdb to the 5' RACE reads, yields one record per CDR3 protein. Counted here are about 100,000 distinct CDR3 sequences, about 8% occurring once; the ten biggest clones make up nearly 10%. Input material: blood, either unsorted or a sorted T cell fraction (not recorded which). The receptors stem from a male donor with ankylosing spondylitis or in good health (not recorded which).

This clonotype was recorded a few times. The rearrangement links TRBV30 to TRBJ1-1, with 8 bases lining up with TRBD1. The CDR3 is made up of 13 amino acids. Germline V CDR1 and CDR2: GTSNPN, SVGIG (reference sequence). With 2 bases clipped from V and 4 bases from J, the junction kept 3 bases outside the gene matches. The CDR3 here is CAWSPTGATEAFF. Written as DNA, the CDR3 is TGTGCCTGGAGTCCGACAGGGGCCACTGAAGCTTTCTTT. Full variable domain (remainder filled in from reference TRBV30 and TRBJ1-1): SQTIHQWPATLVQPVGSPLSLECTVEGTSNPNLYWYRQAAGRGLQLLFYSVGIGQISSEVPQNLSASRPQDRQFILSSKKLLLSDSGFYLCAWSPTGATEAFFGQGTRLTVV.

The J gene is TRBJ2-6, the V gene TRBV7-2, with D hard to call. CDR1 is SGHTA and CDR2 is FQGNSA in the germline V gene. Trimming removed 8 bases from V and 4 bases from J, with 12 bases in between. This CDR3 has 14 residues. The CDR3 spells CASGPLGGANVLTF. DNA of the CDR3: TGTGCCAGCGGGCCCCTGGGCGGGGCCAACGTCCTGACTTTC. The variable domain in full, with the rest retrieved from reference TRBV7-2 and TRBJ2-6, is GAGVSQSPSNKVTEKGKDVELRCDPISGHTALYWYRQSLGQGLEFLIYFQGNSAPDKSGLPSDRFSAERTGGSVSTLTIQRTQQEDSAVYLCASGPLGGANVLTFGAGSRLTVL.

The chain has TRBV5-1 and TRBJ1-4, with 9 bases identical to TRBD1. The V and J ends lost 3 bases and 1 base, in that order; junction bases with no gene match: 1. From germline, CDR1 is SGHRS and CDR2 YFSETQ. The CDR3 sequence is 15 residues long. The CDR3 region is CASSSDRGTNEKLFF. CDR3 in DNA: TGCGCCAGCAGCTCGGACAGGGGAACTAATGAAAAACTGTTTTTT.

This clonotype was seen a handful of times. V gene TRBV6-2 or TRBV6-3 combines with J gene TRBJ2-2, with D possibly matching TRBD1 (7 bases). This CDR3 contains 17 residues. The germline V gene has CDR1 MNHEY and CDR2 SVGEGT. Trimming removed 2 bases from V and 1 base from J, with 14 bases in between. CDR3 region: CASSYHRQGLNTGELFF. CDR3 bases: TGTGCCAGCAGTTACCATCGACAGGGACTGAACACCGGGGAGCTGTTTTTT.

This clonotype was picked up many times. The chain combines TRBV20-1 with TRBJ2-3, with a possible D match to TRBD1 (6 bases). Trimming took off 3 bases at V and 9 bases at J, with 10 bases between the two ends. CDR3 length: 11 residues. The V gene's germline CDR1 is DFQATT and CDR2 SNEGSKA (reference sequence). The CDR3 protein is CSASLGGTQYF. The CDR3 coding sequence is TGCAGTGCTAGTTTAGGGGGAACGCAGTATTTT.